Sequencing of this T cell receptor (beta chain) was carried out in a study of blood T cell repertoires in COVID-19. Across the study: COVID-19 samples collected from the United States, Italy and Spain covered acute and convalescent phases.

The length of the CDR3 is 16 residues. The germline V and J ends were trimmed by 8 bases and 5 bases, with 24 bases remaining between them. Germline V gives CDR1 KGHSH, CDR2 LQKENI. Original analysis: Amplified reference gene primers provided the basis for estimating nucleated cell counts. The table came from immunoSEQ multiplex PCR; TCRdb's copy has only in-frame clones and leaves some out. V and J calls and clone size are as listed in that table; D and trimming were resolved from the DNA. The table records roughly 100,000 clones, 60% to 80% of them present only once. V is TRBV18 and J is TRBJ2-5, with a possible D match to TRBD2 (6 bases). The sequencing input was peripheral blood. The origin of this receptor is a man aged 60-69 years with active or convalescent COVID-19. CDR3 in DNA: TGTGCCAGCAGCCGGGTTGGAGGGAGCCTGAAGGAGACCCAGTACTTC. It encodes CASSRVGGSLKETQYF.